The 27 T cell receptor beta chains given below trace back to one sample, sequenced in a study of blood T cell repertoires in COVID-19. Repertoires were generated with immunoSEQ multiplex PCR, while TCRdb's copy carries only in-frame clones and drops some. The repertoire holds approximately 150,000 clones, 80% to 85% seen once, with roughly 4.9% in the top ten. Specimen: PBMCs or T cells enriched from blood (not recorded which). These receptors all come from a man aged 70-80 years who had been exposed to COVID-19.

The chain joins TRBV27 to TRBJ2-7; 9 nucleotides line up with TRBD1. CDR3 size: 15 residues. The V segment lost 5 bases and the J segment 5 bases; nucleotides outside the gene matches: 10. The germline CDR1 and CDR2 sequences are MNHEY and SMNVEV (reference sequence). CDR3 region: CASSKLGTGRDEQYF. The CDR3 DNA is TGTGCCAGCAGTAAGCTCGGGACAGGGCGGGACGAGCAGTACTTC.

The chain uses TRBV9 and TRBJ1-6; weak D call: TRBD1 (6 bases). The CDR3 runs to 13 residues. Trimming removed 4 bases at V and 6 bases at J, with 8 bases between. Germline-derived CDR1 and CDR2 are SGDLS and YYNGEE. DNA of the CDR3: TGTGCCAGCAGCCTACAGGGTAATTCACCCCTCCACTTT. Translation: CASSLQGNSPLHF.

The CDR3 bases are TGTGCCAGCAGCTTGCGAGCGGGAGGTGATAGTGAGCAGTTCTTC. Translation gives CASSLRAGGDSEQFF. V and J are TRBV5-4 and TRBJ2-1; 9 bases are shared with TRBD2. V was pared by 1 base and J by 9 bases, with 8 bases of the junction left unmatched. From germline, CDR1 is SGHNT and CDR2 YYREEE (reference sequence). The CDR3 is made up of 15 amino acids.

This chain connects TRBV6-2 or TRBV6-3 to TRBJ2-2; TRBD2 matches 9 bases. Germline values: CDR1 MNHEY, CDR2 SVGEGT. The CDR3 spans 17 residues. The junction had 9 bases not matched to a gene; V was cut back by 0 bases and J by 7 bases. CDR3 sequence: CASSYSGSSGTNGELFF. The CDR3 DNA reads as TGTGCCAGCAGTTACTCGGGGTCTAGCGGGACGAACGGGGAGCTGTTTTTT.

In DNA form, the CDR3 reads TGTGCCAGTAGTATAACAGGGGGGACAAATTCACCCCTCCACTTT. It specifies CASSITGGTNSPLHF. This chain links TRBV19 with TRBJ1-6; 8 nucleotides match TRBD1. Germline CDR1 LNHDA, CDR2 SQIVND (reference sequence). The CDR3 consists of 15 residues. V dropped 2 bases and J dropped 7; count of bases not matched to a gene: 4.

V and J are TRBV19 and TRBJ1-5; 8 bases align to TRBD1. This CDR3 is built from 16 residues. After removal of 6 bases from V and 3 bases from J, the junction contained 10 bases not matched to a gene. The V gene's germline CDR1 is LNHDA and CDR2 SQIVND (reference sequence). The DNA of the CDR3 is TGTGCCAGTAGCATGACCTGGCAGGGGGCCAATCAGCCCCAGCATTTT. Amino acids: CASSMTWQGANQPQHF.

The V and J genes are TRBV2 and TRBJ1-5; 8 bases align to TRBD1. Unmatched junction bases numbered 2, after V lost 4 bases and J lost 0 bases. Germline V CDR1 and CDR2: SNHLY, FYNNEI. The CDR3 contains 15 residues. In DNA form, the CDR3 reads TGTGCCAGCAGTGCACAGGGGGATAGCAATCAGCCCCAGCATTTT. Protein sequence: CASSAQGDSNQPQHF.

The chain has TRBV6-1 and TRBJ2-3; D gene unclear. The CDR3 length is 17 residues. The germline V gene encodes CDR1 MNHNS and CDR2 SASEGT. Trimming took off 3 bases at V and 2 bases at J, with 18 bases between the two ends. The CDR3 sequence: CASSDTHLRVLTDTQYF. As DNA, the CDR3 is TGTGCCAGCAGTGATACTCACCTCCGGGTCCTCACAGATACGCAGTATTTT.

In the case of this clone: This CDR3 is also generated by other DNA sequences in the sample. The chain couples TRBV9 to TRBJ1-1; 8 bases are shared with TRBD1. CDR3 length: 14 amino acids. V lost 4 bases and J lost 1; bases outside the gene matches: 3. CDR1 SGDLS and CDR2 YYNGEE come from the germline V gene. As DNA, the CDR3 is TGTGCCAGCAGCAGAGGGACAGGGAACACTGAAGCTTTCTTT. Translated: CASSRGTGNTEAFF.

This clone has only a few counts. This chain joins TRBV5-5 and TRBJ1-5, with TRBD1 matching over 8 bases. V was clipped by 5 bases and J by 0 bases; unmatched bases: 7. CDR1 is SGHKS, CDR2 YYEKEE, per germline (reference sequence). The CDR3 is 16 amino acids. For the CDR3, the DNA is TGTGCCAGCAGTTTTACAGGGGGGAATAGCAATCAGCCCCAGCATTTT. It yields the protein CASSFTGGNSNQPQHF.

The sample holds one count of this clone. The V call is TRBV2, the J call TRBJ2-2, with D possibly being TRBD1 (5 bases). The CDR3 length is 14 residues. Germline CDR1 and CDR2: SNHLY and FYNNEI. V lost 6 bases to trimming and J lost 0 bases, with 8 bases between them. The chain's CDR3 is CASRAGTNTGELFF. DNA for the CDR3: TGTGCCAGCAGGGCAGGGACGAACACCGGGGAGCTGTTTTTT.

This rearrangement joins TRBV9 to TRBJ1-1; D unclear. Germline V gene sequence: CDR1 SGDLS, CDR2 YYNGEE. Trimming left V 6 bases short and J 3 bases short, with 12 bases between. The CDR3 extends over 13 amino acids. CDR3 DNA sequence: TGTGCCAGCATCCCCCTAGTGGACACTGAAGCTTTCTTT. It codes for CASIPLVDTEAFF.

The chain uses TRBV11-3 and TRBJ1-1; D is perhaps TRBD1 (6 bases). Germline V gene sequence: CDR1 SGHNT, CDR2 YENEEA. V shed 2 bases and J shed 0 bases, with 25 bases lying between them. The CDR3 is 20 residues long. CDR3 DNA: TGTGCCAGCAGCTTAAACGTCTTCCCAGGGGCCTTAGGGATGAACACTGAAGCTTTCTTT. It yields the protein CASSLNVFPGALGMNTEAFF.

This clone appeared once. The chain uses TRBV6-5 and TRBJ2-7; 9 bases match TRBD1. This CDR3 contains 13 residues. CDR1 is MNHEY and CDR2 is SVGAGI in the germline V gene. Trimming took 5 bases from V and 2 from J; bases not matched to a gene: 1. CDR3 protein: CASSRDRAYEQYF. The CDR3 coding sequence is TGTGCCAGCAGTCGGGACAGGGCCTACGAGCAGTACTTC.

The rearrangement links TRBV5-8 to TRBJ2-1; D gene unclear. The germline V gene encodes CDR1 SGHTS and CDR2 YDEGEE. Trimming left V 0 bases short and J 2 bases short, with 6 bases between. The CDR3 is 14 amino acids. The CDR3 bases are TGTGCCAGCAGCTTGGACCACACCTACAATGAGCAGTTCTTC. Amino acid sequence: CASSLDHTYNEQFF.

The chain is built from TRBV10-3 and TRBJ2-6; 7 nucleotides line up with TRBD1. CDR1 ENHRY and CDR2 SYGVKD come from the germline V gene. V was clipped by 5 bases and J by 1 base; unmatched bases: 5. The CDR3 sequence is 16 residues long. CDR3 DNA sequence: TGTGCCATCAGTCCGAGGACAGGTTCTGGGGCCAACGTCCTGACTTTC. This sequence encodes CAISPRTGSGANVLTF.

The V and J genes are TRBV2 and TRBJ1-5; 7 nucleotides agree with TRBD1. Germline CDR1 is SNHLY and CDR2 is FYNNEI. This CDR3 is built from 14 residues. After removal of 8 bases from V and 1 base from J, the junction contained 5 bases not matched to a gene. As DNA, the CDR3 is TGTGCCAGCTGGCCGGACAGGAGCAATCAGCCCCAGCATTTT. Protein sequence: CASWPDRSNQPQHF.

CDR3 amino acids: CAAWTGHRSSYNEQFF. CDR3 nucleotide sequence: TGTGCCGCGTGGACGGGACACCGGAGCTCCTACAATGAGCAGTTCTTC. This sequence joins TRBV10-3 and TRBJ2-1, with D possibly TRBD1 on 6 matching bases. CDR1 ENHRY and CDR2 SYGVKD come from the germline V gene. The CDR3 loop spans 16 amino acids. Trimming cost V 11 bases and J 0 bases, with 20 bases left between them.

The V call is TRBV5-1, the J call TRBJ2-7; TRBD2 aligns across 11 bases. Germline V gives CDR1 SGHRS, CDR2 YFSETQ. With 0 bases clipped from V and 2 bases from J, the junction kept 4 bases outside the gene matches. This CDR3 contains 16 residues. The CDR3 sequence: CASSLGTSGLPYEQYF. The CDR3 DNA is TGCGCCAGCAGCTTGGGGACTAGCGGGCTACCCTACGAGCAGTACTTC.

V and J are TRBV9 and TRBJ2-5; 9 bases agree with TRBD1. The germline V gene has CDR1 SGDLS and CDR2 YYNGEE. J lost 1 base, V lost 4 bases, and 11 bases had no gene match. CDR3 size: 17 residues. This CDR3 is CASSKLPDRGPQETQYF. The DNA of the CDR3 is TGTGCCAGCAGCAAACTACCGGACAGGGGTCCCCAAGAGACCCAGTACTTC.

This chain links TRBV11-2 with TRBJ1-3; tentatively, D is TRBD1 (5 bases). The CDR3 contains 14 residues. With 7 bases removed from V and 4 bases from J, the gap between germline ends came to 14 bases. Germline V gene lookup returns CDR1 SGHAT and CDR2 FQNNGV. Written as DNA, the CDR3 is TGTGCCAGCACCATTGGGAGGGGAGGAAACACCATATATTTT. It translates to CASTIGRGGNTIYF.

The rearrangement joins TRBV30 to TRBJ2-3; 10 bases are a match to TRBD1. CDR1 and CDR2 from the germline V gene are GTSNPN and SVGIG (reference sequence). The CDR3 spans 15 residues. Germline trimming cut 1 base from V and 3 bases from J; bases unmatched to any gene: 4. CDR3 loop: CAWSADRGLTDTQYF. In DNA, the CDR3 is TGTGCCTGGAGTGCGGACAGGGGGTTAACAGATACGCAGTATTTT.

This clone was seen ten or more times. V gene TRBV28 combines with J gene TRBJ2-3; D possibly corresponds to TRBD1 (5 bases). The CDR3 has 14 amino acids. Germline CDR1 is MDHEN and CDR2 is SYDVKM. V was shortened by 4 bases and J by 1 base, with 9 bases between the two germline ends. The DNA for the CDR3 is TGTGCCAGCAGTTCCCAGGGCGGCACAGATACGCAGTATTTT. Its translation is CASSSQGGTDTQYF.

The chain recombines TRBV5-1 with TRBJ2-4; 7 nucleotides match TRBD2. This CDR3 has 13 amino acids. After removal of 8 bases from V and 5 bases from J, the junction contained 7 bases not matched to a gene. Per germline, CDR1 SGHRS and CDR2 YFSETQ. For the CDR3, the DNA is TGCGCCAGTGCAGCGGGGAGGGAAAACATTCAGTACTTC. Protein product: CASAAGRENIQYF.

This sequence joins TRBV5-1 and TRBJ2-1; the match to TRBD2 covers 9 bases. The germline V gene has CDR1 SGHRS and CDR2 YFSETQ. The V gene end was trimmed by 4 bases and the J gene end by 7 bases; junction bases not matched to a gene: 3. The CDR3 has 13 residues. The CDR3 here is CASSRLAANEQFF. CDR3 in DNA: TGCGCCAGCAGCAGACTAGCGGCAAATGAGCAGTTCTTC.

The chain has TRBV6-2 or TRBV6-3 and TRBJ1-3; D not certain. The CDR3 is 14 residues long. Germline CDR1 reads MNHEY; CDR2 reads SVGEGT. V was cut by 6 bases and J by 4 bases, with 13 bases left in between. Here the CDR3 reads CASRPAARGNTIYF. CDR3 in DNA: TGTGCCAGCAGACCTGCGGCGCGAGGAAACACCATATATTTT.

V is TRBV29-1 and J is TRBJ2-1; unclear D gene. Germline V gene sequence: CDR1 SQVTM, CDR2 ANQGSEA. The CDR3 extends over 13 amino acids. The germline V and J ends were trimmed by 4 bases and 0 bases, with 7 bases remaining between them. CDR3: CSVVRSSYNEQFF. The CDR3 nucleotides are TGCAGCGTTGTGCGAAGCTCCTACAATGAGCAGTTCTTC.